Listed below are T cell receptor beta chains from one sample, sequenced in a study of blood T cell repertoires in COVID-19. Assay used: immunoSEQ multiplex PCR; TCRdb lists only in-frame clones, some missing. The repertoire holds about 110,000 clones, with about 85% as singletons. Sequencing was performed on peripheral blood. These receptors were collected from a woman between 65 and 79 years old with acute or convalescent COVID-19. Both conserved end residues are part of each CDR3. Fields, in order: V gene, D gene, clone size, J gene, CDR3 DNA, CDR3 protein. A D gene is named only where the DNA matches it firmly. Clone size is given for some rows only: seen once, a few or many times, or a class if the clone is expanded.

TRBV2,TRBD1,NA,TRBJ1-4,TGTGCCAGCAGCCCCGACAGGGTGGGGAATGAAAAACTGTTTTTT,CASSPDRVGNEKLFF
TRBV19,NA,NA,TRBJ1-5,TGTGCCAGTAGCAACAGGGTTGAGGGCAATCAGCCCCAGCATTTT,CASSNRVEGNQPQHF
TRBV3-1/TRBV3-2,NA,NA,TRBJ2-7,TGTGCCAGCAGCCGGACCCGGCCGCAGGGATCCTACGAGCAGTACTTC,CASSRTRPQGSYEQYF
TRBV7-9,NA,NA,TRBJ1-2,TGTGCCAGCAGCTTAGAGGGCAGGGGAGATGGCTACACCTTC,CASSLEGRGDGYTF
TRBV3-1/TRBV3-2,NA,NA,TRBJ2-1,TGTGCCAGCAGCCTAAAGGAGGGTAGGGAGCAGTTCTTC,CASSLKEGREQFF
TRBV19,NA,NA,TRBJ1-3,TGTGCCAGTAGTATAAATGTCCAGACAGATAGAGGAAACACCATATATTTT,CASSINVQTDRGNTIYF
TRBV28,TRBD2,NA,TRBJ2-1,TGTGCCAGCAGCCAATTGACTAGCGGCCGGGTCGATGAGCAGTTCTTC,CASSQLTSGRVDEQFF
TRBV6-5,TRBD2,NA,TRBJ2-1,TGTGCCAGCAGTTACCCGACTAGCGGGTACAATGAGCAGTTCTTC,CASSYPTSGYNEQFF
TRBV4-1,TRBD1,NA,TRBJ1-6,TGCGCCAGCAGCCCCGGGGACAGGGGGCCTTCACCCCTCCACTTT,CASSPGDRGPSPLHF
TRBV4-2,NA,NA,TRBJ1-1,TGTGCCAGCAGCCCACCGTCAGGGACATCCGAAGCTTTCTTT,CASSPPSGTSEAFF
TRBV19,NA,NA,TRBJ1-6,TGTGCCAGTAGCCCCGGACACGGCTATAATTCACCCCTCCACTTT,CASSPGHGYNSPLHF
TRBV28,NA,NA,TRBJ2-7,TGTGCCAGCAGTTTCCCTCGGATAGGGGCCGCCTACGAGCAGTACTTC,CASSFPRIGAAYEQYF
TRBV29-1,NA,NA,TRBJ1-1,TGCAGCGCACGGACAGTGAACACTGAAGCTTTCTTT,CSARTVNTEAFF
TRBV5-1,TRBD1,NA,TRBJ1-6,TGCGCCAGCAGCTTGGGACAGGGGAATTCACCCCTCCACTTT,CASSLGQGNSPLHF
TRBV7-2,NA,NA,TRBJ1-2,TGTGCCAGCAGCTCCCCAGGCGGGCAGACCAATGGCTACACCTTC,CASSSPGGQTNGYTF
TRBV3-1/TRBV3-2,TRBD2,once,TRBJ2-3,TGTGCCAGCAGCCACGAGCGGACTAGCGGGGGCCGGAGGCCAGATACGCAGTATTTT,CASSHERTSGGRRPDTQYF
TRBV18,NA,NA,TRBJ1-2,TGTGCCAGCTCACCAGGGGAGAACTATGGCTACACCTTC,CASSPGENYGYTF
TRBV7-2,TRBD1,NA,TRBJ1-1,TGTGCCAGCAGCCTCTACCTGGGACAGGGGGACACTGAAGCTTTCTTT,CASSLYLGQGDTEAFF
TRBV15,NA,NA,TRBJ2-3,TGTGCCACCAGCAGAGCCACAGGGGATACGCAGTATTTT,CATSRATGDTQYF
TRBV5-5,TRBD1,NA,TRBJ1-1,TGTGCCAGCAGCTTGGAAGGGACAGTGGAAGCTTTCTTT,CASSLEGTVEAFF
TRBV5-1,NA,NA,TRBJ2-3,TGCGCCAGCAGCACCGGGACGGGGGGCGATACGCAGTATTTT,CASSTGTGGDTQYF
TRBV18,TRBD1,NA,TRBJ1-1,TGTGCCAGCTCGCGCGGACAGGGGAAAACCCACACTGAAGCTTTCTTT,CASSRGQGKTHTEAFF
TRBV7-9,TRBD2,NA,TRBJ2-3,TGTGCCAGCAGCCGACTAGCGGGGGACACAGATACGCAGTATTTT,CASSRLAGDTDTQYF
TRBV5-4,NA,NA,TRBJ2-7,TGTGCCAGCAGCCCGGGTGGGGGGAGGCGTTACGAGCAGTACTTC,CASSPGGGRRYEQYF
TRBV19,TRBD1,NA,TRBJ2-2,TGTGCCAGTAGTATCGGGACAGGGGGCACCGGGGAGCTGTTTTTT,CASSIGTGGTGELFF
TRBV6-5,TRBD1,NA,TRBJ2-1,TGTGCCAGCAGTCCCCCGGACAGGACTTACAATGAGCAGTTCTTC,CASSPPDRTYNEQFF
TRBV19,NA,NA,TRBJ2-1,TGTGCCAGTAGTATTTCACAGGGTGGCTACAATGAGCAGTTCTTC,CASSISQGGYNEQFF
TRBV11-2,TRBD1,NA,TRBJ1-1,TGTGCCAGCAGCTGGACAGGGGGGAACACTGAAGCTTTCTTT,CASSWTGGNTEAFF
TRBV24-1,TRBD1,NA,TRBJ2-6,TGTGCCACCAGTGATTTTCATCCAGGGGGCAAGGGGGCCAACGTCCTGACTTTC,CATSDFHPGGKGANVLTF
TRBV10-1,TRBD1,NA,TRBJ1-1,TGCGCCAGCAGCACAGGGGGCACTGAAGCTTTCTTT,CASSTGGTEAFF
TRBV12-3/TRBV12-4,NA,few,TRBJ1-1,TGTGCCAGCAGTTTTCGGGGTGAAGCTTTCTTT,CASSFRGEAFF
TRBV7-2,TRBD1,few,TRBJ2-7,TGTGCCAGCAGCTTAGGTAGCAGGGGGTGGTACGAGCAGTACTTC,CASSLGSRGWYEQYF
TRBV15,NA,once,TRBJ1-1,TGTGCCACCAGCAGAGATCGCCGACTGGATGTGGCTTTCTTT,CATSRDRRLDVAFF
TRBV14,NA,few,TRBJ2-3,TGTGCCAGCAGCCGTACCCCGGGACACCTCACAGATACGCAGTATTTT,CASSRTPGHLTDTQYF
TRBV30,TRBD2,NA,TRBJ2-5,TGTGCCTGGGCATCGGGAGGGGAGGAGACCCAGTACTTC,CAWASGGEETQYF
TRBV19,NA,few,TRBJ2-7,TGTGCCAGTAGTATAATCGGGGATAGCTCCTACGAGCAGTACTTC,CASSIIGDSSYEQYF
TRBV29-1,NA,NA,TRBJ2-7,TGCAGCGTTGTATCAGGGGTGCAAACCTACGAGCAGTACTTC,CSVVSGVQTYEQYF
TRBV5-1,NA,few,TRBJ2-7,TGCGCCAGCAGCTGGACAGCGGTCGAATACGAGCAGTACTTC,CASSWTAVEYEQYF
TRBV6-5,NA,once,TRBJ2-2,TGTGCCAGCGCAGGGACTACCGGGGAGCTGTTTTTT,CASAGTTGELFF
TRBV5-1,NA,NA,TRBJ1-1,TGCGCCAGCAGCTTGACTCCCAAAAGGGGAAACACTGAAGCTTTCTTT,CASSLTPKRGNTEAFF
TRBV3-1/TRBV3-2,NA,NA,TRBJ1-4,TGTGCCAGCAGCCCAAATACAGGGAGATCCGCAACTAATGAAAAACTGTTTTTT,CASSPNTGRSATNEKLFF
TRBV24-1,NA,NA,TRBJ2-7,TGTGCCACCAGTGACCACAGGGCATCCTTTTACGAGCAGTACTTC,CATSDHRASFYEQYF
TRBV4-3,NA,NA,TRBJ2-1,TGCGCCAGCAGCCAAGATGGGGCGGGGCCCTACAATGAGCAGTTCTTC,CASSQDGAGPYNEQFF
TRBV6-5,NA,NA,TRBJ1-2,TGTGCCAGCAGTTACAGTCCAGAAAACTATGGCTACACCTTC,CASSYSPENYGYTF